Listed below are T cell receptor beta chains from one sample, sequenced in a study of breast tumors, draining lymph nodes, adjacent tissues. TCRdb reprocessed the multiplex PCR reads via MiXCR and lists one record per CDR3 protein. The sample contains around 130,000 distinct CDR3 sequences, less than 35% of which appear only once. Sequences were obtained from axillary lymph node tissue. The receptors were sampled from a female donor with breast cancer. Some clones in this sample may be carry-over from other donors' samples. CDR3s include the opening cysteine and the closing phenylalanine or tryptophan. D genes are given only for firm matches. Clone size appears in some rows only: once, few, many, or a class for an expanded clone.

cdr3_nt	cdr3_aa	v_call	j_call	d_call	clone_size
TGTGCCAGCAGCTCCCGCTGGCAGGCACTTTCGACAGATACGCAGTGTTTT	CASSSRWQALSTDTQCF	TRBV11-2	TRBJ2-3	NA	NA
TGTGCCATCAGTAAAGGGACTGGGGCCAACGTCCTGACTTTC	CAISKGTGANVLTF	TRBV10-3	TRBJ2-6	NA	many
TGCGCCAGCAGCACCGGCGGGGAGGCTGAGCAGTTCTTC	CASSTGGEAEQFF	TRBV5-1	TRBJ2-1	NA	many
TGTGCCAGCAGTCGACGACGGGACAGCGCCCCAGATACGCAGTATTTT	CASSRRRDSAPDTQYF	TRBV27	TRBJ2-3	TRBD1	many
TGTGCAGCAGGTCCCAGGGTCTCTGGAAACACCATATATTTT	CAAGPRVSGNTIYF	TRBV25-1	TRBJ1-3	NA	many
TGTGCCAGCAGCTTAGCTTCGGGGGCGGGTGAAAAACTGTTTTTT	CASSLASGAGEKLFF	TRBV7-9	TRBJ1-4	NA	many
TGCAGTGCTAGAGATGGCCGAGGGACTTTCTTT	CSARDGRGTFF	TRBV20-1	TRBJ1-1	NA	few
TGCGCCAGCAGGAGCGGGAGCCAAGAGACCCAGTACTTC	CASRSGSQETQYF	TRBV5-1	TRBJ2-5	TRBD2	many
TGTGCCAGCAGCTTAACGGGGACAGGGACCTCTGGGGCCAACGTCCTGACTTTC	CASSLTGTGTSGANVLTF	TRBV7-3	TRBJ2-6	TRBD1	NA
TGCGCCAGCAGCCATTTGACTAGCCTAGCCGGGGAGCTGTTTTTT	CASSHLTSLAGELFF	TRBV4-1	TRBJ2-2	TRBD2	many